These 17 T cell receptor beta chains originate from one sample sequenced in a study of T cell repertoires in cytomegalovirus infection. Their specific antigens are unknown. One entry per CDR3 protein results from TCRdb running MiXCR on the reads. The profile shows about 34,000 distinct CDR3 sequences, about 52% of them singletons. The source was CD8+ T cells from cultured PBMCs, collected from culture after CMV antigen stimulation. These receptors came from a human donor in good health (CMV status not recorded). Some clones in this sample may be carry-over from other donors' samples.

This clonotype was observed a handful of times. The rearrangement joins TRBV7-6 to TRBJ1-1, with D perhaps TRBD1 (5 bases). CDR1 SGHVS and CDR2 FNYEAQ come from the germline V gene. V lost 4 bases and J 1 base, leaving 13 bases between the germline ends. The CDR3 runs to 15 residues. This CDR3 is CASSSNWGGNTEAFF. CDR3 sequence (DNA): TGTGCCAGCAGCTCTAACTGGGGGGGGAACACTGAAGCTTTCTTT.

This chain uses TRBV7-2 with TRBJ2-3, with D possibly being TRBD1 or TRBD2 (6 bases each). Germline V gene lookup returns CDR1 SGHTA and CDR2 FQGNSA. The CDR3 length is 14 residues. Trimming stripped 6 bases from V and 6 bases from J, with 16 bases between. In DNA form, the CDR3 reads TGTGCCAGCAGTTTGACAGGCGGGGAGGATACGCAGTATTTT. Translating it yields CASSLTGGEDTQYF.

The chain links TRBV10-1 to TRBJ2-3, with 8 bases fitting TRBD2. V dropped 8 bases and J dropped 6; count of bases not matched to a gene: 10. This CDR3 has 14 amino acids. Germline V lookup: CDR1 WNHNN, CDR2 SYGVQD (reference sequence). DNA for the CDR3: TGCGCCAGCGCTCGAGCGGGGGAACGGGATACGCAGTATTTT. It specifies CASARAGERDTQYF.

This chain connects TRBV4-2 to TRBJ1-5; D may be TRBD1 (6 bases). Between the trimmed V and J ends, which lost 2 bases and 0 bases, there was a span of 11 bases. This CDR3 has 16 amino acids. CDR1 LGHNA and CDR2 YNFKEQ come from the germline V gene. The CDR3 DNA reads TGTGCCAGCAGCCAAATGGACAGTTATAGCAATCAGCCCCAGCATTTT. As protein: CASSQMDSYSNQPQHF.

The J gene is TRBJ2-5, the V gene TRBV7-4; TRBD2 is a possible D gene (6 bases). The CDR3 is 16 residues long. V lost 3 bases and J 1 base, leaving 15 bases between the germline ends. CDR1 SGHVT and CDR2 SQSDAQ come from the germline V gene. The CDR3 is CASSFPNGGTQETQYF. CDR3 nucleotide sequence: TGTGCCAGCAGCTTCCCTAATGGGGGGACCCAAGAGACCCAGTACTTC.

The V and J genes are TRBV27 and TRBJ2-3; D call uncertain. The length of the CDR3 is 14 residues. With 5 bases removed from V and 0 bases from J, the gap between germline ends came to 9 bases. The germline V gene has CDR1 MNHEY and CDR2 SMNVEV (reference sequence). The CDR3 reads CASSGYRSTDTQYF. The CDR3 DNA reads TGTGCCAGCAGTGGGTATCGGAGCACAGATACGCAGTATTTT.

A few counts support this clonotype. This chain connects TRBV7-6 to TRBJ2-1; TRBD2 might be the D (5 bases). Germline CDR1 and CDR2: SGHVS and FNYEAQ. The CDR3 has 18 residues. Deletions cut 0 bases from V and 2 bases from J, with 17 bases between. DNA for the CDR3: TGTGCCAGCAGCTTAGCGTCCGGGGTCAGGTGGGCCTACAATGAGCAGTTCTTC. Translation gives CASSLASGVRWAYNEQFF.

This clonotype occurred a few times. The chain joins TRBV7-2 to TRBJ2-5, with 10 bases matching TRBD2. Germline loops: CDR1 SGHTA, CDR2 FQGNSA. This CDR3 region has 15 residues. V lost 6 bases, J lost 3 bases, and 7 bases stayed unmatched. The chain's CDR3 is CASRTGTSVKETQYF. As DNA, the CDR3 is TGTGCCAGCAGGACCGGGACTAGCGTTAAAGAGACCCAGTACTTC.

This chain's CDR3 is CASSYEVMNTEAFF. For the CDR3, the DNA is TGTGCCAGCTCCTACGAGGTCATGAACACTGAAGCTTTCTTT. The chain combines TRBV3-1 with TRBJ1-1; D remains unclear. The CDR3 is 14 residues long. Germline values: CDR1 LGHDT, CDR2 YNNKEL (reference sequence). With 8 bases removed from V and 0 bases from J, the gap between germline ends came to 13 bases.

This clonotype occurred a few times. This chain connects TRBV12-3 or TRBV12-4 to TRBJ2-7; D is ambiguous. Between the trimmed V and J ends, which lost 0 bases and 3 bases, there was a span of 6 bases. The CDR3 has 13 residues. In DNA form, the CDR3 reads TGTGCCAGCAGTTTAGCAAGCTACTACGAGCAGTACTTC. It translates to CASSLASYYEQYF.

The chain combines TRBV27 with TRBJ1-1; D might be TRBD1 (5 bases). Trimming shortened V by 0 bases and J by 1 base, and 9 bases separated the two germline ends. The CDR3 sequence is 15 residues long. Per germline, CDR1 MNHEY and CDR2 SMNVEV (reference sequence). As DNA, the CDR3 is TGTGCCAGCAGTTTATCCGGGGGAGGGAACACTGAAGCTTTCTTT. Protein product: CASSLSGGGNTEAFF.

The V gene is TRBV6-5, the J gene TRBJ1-1; D unclear. V gave up 0 bases and J gave up 2 bases, with 7 bases separating them. CDR1 and CDR2 from the germline V gene are MNHEY and SVGAGI. The CDR3 consists of 14 residues. CDR3 coding DNA: TGTGCCAGCAGTTACTCGGCGGACAACACTGAAGCTTTCTTT. Translating gives CASSYSADNTEAFF.

In this sample, this clonotype turned up many times. The chain joins TRBV5-6 to TRBJ2-1; D uncertain. CDR1 and CDR2 from the germline V gene are SGHDT and YYEEEE. CDR3 length: 15 amino acids. V gave up 0 bases and J gave up 1 base, with 8 bases separating them. The CDR3 region has the DNA TGTGCCAGCAGCTTGGGAGTGGGGTCCTACAATGAGCAGTTCTTC. It is translated as CASSLGVGSYNEQFF.

The chain couples TRBV7-3 to TRBJ2-1; 7 nucleotides match TRBD1. The germline V gene has CDR1 SGHTA and CDR2 FQGTGA. The V segment lost 5 bases and the J segment 3 bases; nucleotides outside the gene matches: 1. The CDR3 spans 13 residues. CDR3 in DNA: TGTGCCAGCAGCAGGGACAGCTACAATGAGCAGTTCTTC. This sequence encodes CASSRDSYNEQFF.

This clonotype was counted between two and nine times. The rearrangement links TRBV6-6 to TRBJ2-7; the match to TRBD2 covers 11 bases. The ends lost 0 bases at V and 7 bases at J; junction bases unmatched: 8. CDR1 MNHNY and CDR2 SVGAGI come from the germline V gene (reference sequence). The CDR3 spans 16 residues. The CDR3 nucleotides read TGTGCCAGCAGTTACTCCGCTAGCGGGAGGTCGGGAGAGCAGTACTTC. Protein product: CASSYSASGRSGEQYF.

The V and J genes are TRBV12-3 or TRBV12-4 and TRBJ2-7, with 10 bases that match TRBD1. The CDR3 has 15 amino acids. The V gene end was trimmed by 6 bases and the J gene end by 2 bases; junction bases not matched to a gene: 7. The CDR3 is CASRPGTGATYEQYF. Here the CDR3 DNA reads TGTGCCAGCAGACCCGGGACAGGGGCGACCTACGAGCAGTACTTC.

This clonotype has a handful of counts. This chain joins TRBV6-1 and TRBJ2-4, with unresolved D. Trimming removed 8 bases from V and 0 bases from J, with 14 bases in between. Germline CDR1 and CDR2: MNHNS and SASEGT. The CDR3 is 15 amino acids. The CDR3 here is CASAGTDLAKNIQYF. CDR3 sequence (DNA): TGTGCCAGCGCCGGCACAGATCTAGCCAAAAACATTCAGTACTTC.